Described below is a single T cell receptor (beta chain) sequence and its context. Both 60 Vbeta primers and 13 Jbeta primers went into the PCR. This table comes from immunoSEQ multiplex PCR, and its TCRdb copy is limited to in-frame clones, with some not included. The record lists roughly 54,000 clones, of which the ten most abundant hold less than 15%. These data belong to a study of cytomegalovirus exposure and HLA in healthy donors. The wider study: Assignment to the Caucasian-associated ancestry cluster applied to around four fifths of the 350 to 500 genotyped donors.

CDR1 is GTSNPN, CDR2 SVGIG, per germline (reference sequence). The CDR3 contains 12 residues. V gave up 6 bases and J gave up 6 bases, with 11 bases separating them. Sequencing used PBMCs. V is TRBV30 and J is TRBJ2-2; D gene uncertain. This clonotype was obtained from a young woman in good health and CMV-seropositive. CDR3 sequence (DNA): TGTGCCTGCAATCCGGCGGCCGGGGAGCTGTTTTTT. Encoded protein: CACNPAAGELFF.